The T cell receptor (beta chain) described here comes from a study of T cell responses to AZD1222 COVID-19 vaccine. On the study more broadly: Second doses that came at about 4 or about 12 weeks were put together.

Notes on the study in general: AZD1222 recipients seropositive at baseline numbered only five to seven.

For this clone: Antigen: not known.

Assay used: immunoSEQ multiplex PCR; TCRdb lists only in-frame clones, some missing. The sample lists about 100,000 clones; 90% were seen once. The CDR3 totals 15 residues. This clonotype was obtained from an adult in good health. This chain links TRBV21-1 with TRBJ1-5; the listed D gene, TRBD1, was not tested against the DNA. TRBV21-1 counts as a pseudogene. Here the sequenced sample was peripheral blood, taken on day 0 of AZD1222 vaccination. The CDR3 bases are TGTGCCAGCAGCTACCGGACAGACCCTAATCAGCCCCAGCATTTT. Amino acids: CASSYRTDPNQPQHF.